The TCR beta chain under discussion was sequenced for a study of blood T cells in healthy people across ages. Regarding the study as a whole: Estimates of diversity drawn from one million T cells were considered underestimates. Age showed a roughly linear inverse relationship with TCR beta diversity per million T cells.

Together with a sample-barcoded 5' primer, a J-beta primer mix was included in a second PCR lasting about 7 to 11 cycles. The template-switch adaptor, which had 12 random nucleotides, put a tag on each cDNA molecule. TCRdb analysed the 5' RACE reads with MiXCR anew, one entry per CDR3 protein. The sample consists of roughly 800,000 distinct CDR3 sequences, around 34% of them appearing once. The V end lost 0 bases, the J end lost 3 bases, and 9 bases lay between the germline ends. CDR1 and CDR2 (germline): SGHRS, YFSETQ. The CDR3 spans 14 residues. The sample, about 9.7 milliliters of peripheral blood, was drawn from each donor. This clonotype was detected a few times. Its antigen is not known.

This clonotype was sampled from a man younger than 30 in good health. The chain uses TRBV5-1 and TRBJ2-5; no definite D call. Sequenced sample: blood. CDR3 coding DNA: TGCGCCAGCAGCTTGGAAGTTACAGAAGAGACCCAGTACTTC. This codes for CASSLEVTEETQYF.